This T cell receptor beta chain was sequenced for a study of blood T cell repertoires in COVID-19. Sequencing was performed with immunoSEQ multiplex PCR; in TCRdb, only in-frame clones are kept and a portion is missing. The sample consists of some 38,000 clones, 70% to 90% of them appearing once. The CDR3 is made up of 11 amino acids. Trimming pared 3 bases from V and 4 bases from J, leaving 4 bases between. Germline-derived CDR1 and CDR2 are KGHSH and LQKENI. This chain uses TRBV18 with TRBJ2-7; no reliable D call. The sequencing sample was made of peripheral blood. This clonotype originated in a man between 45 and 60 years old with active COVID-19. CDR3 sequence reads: CASSPRYEQYF. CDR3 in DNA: TGTGCCAGCTCACCTAGATACGAGCAGTACTTC.